This TCR beta chain was recorded in a study of blood T cell repertoires in COVID-19. In the authors' workflow: Nucleated cell counts were estimated from reference gene primer amplification. Produced via immunoSEQ multiplex PCR; TCRdb's table is partial and in-frame only. Clonal size and the V and J genes are those of that table, whereas D and trimming came from the DNA. The sample includes approximately 210,000 clones, around 89% seen only once; the top ten take over 1.5%. Sequenced material: peripheral blood. This TCR was recovered from a man between 65 and 85 years old with acute or convalescent COVID-19.

The CDR3: CASSLQAGGNQPQHF. The CDR3 DNA sequence: TGTGCCAGCAGCTTACAGGCAGGGGGCAATCAGCCCCAGCATTTT. The chain carries TRBV7-8 and TRBJ1-5, with TRBD1 as a possible D gene (6 bases). Germline-derived CDR1 and CDR2 are SGHVS and FQNEAQ. There are 15 residues in the CDR3. The V end lost 2 bases, the J end lost 2 bases, and 10 bases lay between the germline ends.